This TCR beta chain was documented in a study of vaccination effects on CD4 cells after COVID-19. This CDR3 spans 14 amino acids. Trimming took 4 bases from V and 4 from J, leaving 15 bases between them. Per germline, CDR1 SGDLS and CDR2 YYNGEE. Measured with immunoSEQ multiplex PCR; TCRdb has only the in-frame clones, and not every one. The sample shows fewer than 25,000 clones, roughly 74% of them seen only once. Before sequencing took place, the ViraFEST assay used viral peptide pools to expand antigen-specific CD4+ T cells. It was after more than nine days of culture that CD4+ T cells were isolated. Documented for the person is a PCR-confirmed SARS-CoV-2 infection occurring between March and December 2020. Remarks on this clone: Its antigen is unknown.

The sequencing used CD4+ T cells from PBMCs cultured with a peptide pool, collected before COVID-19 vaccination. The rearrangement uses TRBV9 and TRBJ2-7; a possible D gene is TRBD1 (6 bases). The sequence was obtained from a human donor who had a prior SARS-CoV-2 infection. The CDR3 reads CASSRRWQGYEQYF. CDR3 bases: TGTGCCAGCAGCCGTAGGTGGCAGGGGTACGAGCAGTACTTC. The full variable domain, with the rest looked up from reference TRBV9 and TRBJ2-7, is DSGVTQTPKHLITATGQRVTLRCSPRSGDLSVYWYQQSLDQGLQFLIQYYNGEERAKGNILERFSAQQFPDLHSELNLSSLELGDSALYFCASSRRWQGYEQYFGPGTRLTVT.